These 24 T cell receptor beta chains came from one sample sequenced in a study of blood T cell repertoires in COVID-19. The method was immunoSEQ multiplex PCR; TCRdb's version includes in-frame clones alone and lacks a portion of them. The sample lists 250,000 or so clones, around 90% occurring once. Sequencing input: peripheral blood. The receptors were gathered from a woman in her twenties or thirties with acute or convalescent COVID-19.

V is TRBV7-9 and J is TRBJ2-5; TRBD2 is a possible D gene (5 bases). V was shortened by 0 bases and J by 5 bases, with 10 bases between the two germline ends. Germline V gene lookup returns CDR1 SEHNR and CDR2 FQNEAQ (reference sequence). This CDR3 comprises 14 residues. DNA of the CDR3: TGTGCCAGCAGCTTAGCGCAGGAGCGGGAGACCCAGTACTTC. It is translated as CASSLAQERETQYF.

The gene calls are TRBV18 and TRBJ2-1; D gene uncertain. The CDR3 extends over 14 amino acids. Germline CDR1 and CDR2: KGHSH and LQKENI. Trimming stripped 3 bases from V and 5 bases from J, with 11 bases between. CDR3 sequence reads: CASSPMAENNEQFF. The CDR3 DNA follows: TGTGCCAGCTCACCTATGGCGGAAAACAATGAGCAGTTCTTC.

The chain recombines TRBV30 with TRBJ2-7; D may be TRBD2 (5 bases). CDR1 GTSNPN and CDR2 SVGIG come from the germline V gene (reference sequence). The CDR3 runs 15 residues. V lost 3 bases and J 0 bases, leaving 15 bases between the germline ends. The CDR3 DNA reads as TGTGCCTGGAGGGGTCCAGCGGCCAGCTCCTACGAGCAGTACTTC. This gives the protein CAWRGPAASSYEQYF.

The chain couples TRBV7-2 to TRBJ2-2; the match to TRBD2 covers 8 bases. The CDR3 length is 17 residues. Losses at the gene ends were 5 bases for V and 5 bases for J; bases not matched to a gene: 13. Germline CDR1 SGHTA, CDR2 FQGNSA. This CDR3 reads CASSPNPLAGRTGELFF. The DNA of the CDR3 is TGTGCCAGCAGCCCCAACCCCTTAGCGGGAAGGACCGGGGAGCTGTTTTTT.

This clone was observed a single time. V is TRBV6-5 and J is TRBJ1-6; D may be TRBD1 (5 bases). The V and J ends lost 5 bases and 8 bases respectively, with 16 bases between them. This CDR3 is 15 amino acids long. CDR1 and CDR2 from the germline V gene are MNHEY and SVGAGI. The chain's CDR3 is CASSLGRRDHSPLHF. In DNA form, the CDR3 reads TGTGCCAGCAGTCTGGGACGGAGGGATCATTCACCCCTCCACTTT.

In the case of this clone: Mismatch with germline at one junction end may stem from a read error. The genes are TRBV7-7 and TRBJ2-5, with 9 bases aligning to TRBD1. CDR3 length: 15 amino acids. Germline CDR1 is SSHAT and CDR2 is FNYEAQ (reference sequence). The DNA of the CDR3 is TGTGCTAGCAGCCCCTCGACAGGGGGGCGGGAGACCCAGTACTTC. Residues: CASSPSTGGRETQYF.

This chain connects TRBV5-8 to TRBJ2-7; D call uncertain. V was trimmed by 6 bases and J by 2 bases, leaving 15 bases between them. Germline-derived CDR1 and CDR2 are SGHTS and YDEGEE. The CDR3 is 14 amino acids. The CDR3 is CASTTNSYTYEQYF. Here the CDR3 DNA reads TGTGCCAGCACTACCAACAGCTATACCTACGAGCAGTACTTC.

The chain employs TRBV19 and TRBJ2-7; 13 bases align to TRBD2. V was pared by 6 bases and J by 1 base, with 12 bases of the junction left unmatched. The CDR3 consists of 18 residues. Germline lookup yields CDR1 LNHDA and CDR2 SQIVND (reference sequence). CDR3 loop: CASSWDTRTSGSSYEQYF. CDR3 DNA sequence: TGTGCCAGTAGCTGGGACACCCGGACTAGCGGGAGTTCCTACGAGCAGTACTTC.

The chain uses TRBV19 and TRBJ2-2; 8 bases agree with TRBD1. Trimming took 5 bases from V and 1 from J; bases not matched to a gene: 6. CDR1 LNHDA and CDR2 SQIVND come from the germline V gene (reference sequence). The CDR3 sequence is 16 residues long. The CDR3 DNA follows: TGTGCCAGTAGTTCGAAGACAGGGGTGAACACCGGGGAGCTGTTTTTT. Its translation is CASSSKTGVNTGELFF.

V is TRBV19 and J is TRBJ1-1; a possible D gene is TRBD1 (5 bases). The CDR3 length is 14 residues. V was shortened by 3 bases and J by 6 bases, with 14 bases between the two germline ends. In germline, CDR1 is LNHDA, CDR2 SQIVND (reference sequence). CDR3 sequence: CASSIRRGLSEAFF. Here the CDR3 DNA reads TGTGCCAGTAGTATCAGACGGGGACTGTCTGAAGCTTTCTTT.

The V gene is TRBV25-1, the J gene TRBJ2-5, with 10 bases identical to TRBD2. V gave up 4 bases and J gave up 2 bases; unmatched junction bases: 7. The germline V gene encodes CDR1 MGHDK and CDR2 SYGVNS. The CDR3 length is 16 residues. CDR3 nucleotide sequence: TGTGCCAGCAGTGGGCTAGCGGGAGCGAAGCAAGAGACCCAGTACTTC. Amino acid sequence: CASSGLAGAKQETQYF.

The chain recombines TRBV3-1 (or the pseudogene TRBV3-2) with TRBJ2-7; D uncertain. The V and J ends lost 3 bases and 0 bases respectively, with 3 bases between them. CDR1 and CDR2 from the germline V gene are LGHDT and YNNKEL (reference sequence). The CDR3 sequence is 12 residues long. The CDR3 sequence: CASSHLSYEQYF. CDR3 bases: TGTGCCAGCAGCCACCTCTCCTACGAGCAGTACTTC.

The DNA of the CDR3 is TGTGCCAGCAGCCCCCACCCGACGGGGGTGAACACTGAAGCTTTCTTT. This sequence encodes CASSPHPTGVNTEAFF. The chain joins TRBV7-2 to TRBJ1-1; perhaps TRBD1 as D (5 bases). Deletions cut 5 bases from V and 0 bases from J, with 16 bases between. CDR3 length: 16 amino acids. Per the germline V gene, CDR1 is SGHTA and CDR2 is FQGNSA.

This clone has only a few counts. Its ends do not fully match the called genes, so a read error is possible. J is TRBJ2-2 and V is TRBV7-7, with D possibly TRBD2 on 5 matching bases. Germline V gene data show CDR1 as SSHAT and CDR2 as FNYEAQ (reference sequence). This CDR3 has 15 residues. CDR3 loop: CASSLAQAYTGELFF. CDR3 DNA: TGTGCTAGCAGCTTAGCGCAGGCTTACACCGGGGAGCTGTTTTTT.

The sample holds one count of this clone. The chain uses TRBV9 and TRBJ2-3; possibly TRBD1 for D (6 bases). In germline, CDR1 is SGDLS, CDR2 YYNGEE. The CDR3 contains 15 residues. V lost 4 bases and J lost 2, with 14 bases in between. The chain's CDR3 is CASSTGTSNTDTQYF. The DNA of the CDR3 is TGTGCCAGCAGCACCGGGACATCAAACACAGATACGCAGTATTTT. Variable domain in full (rest from reference TRBV9 and TRBJ2-3): DSGVTQTPKHLITATGQRVTLRCSPRSGDLSVYWYQQSLDQGLQFLIQYYNGEERAKGNILERFSAQQFPDLHSELNLSSLELGDSALYFCASSTGTSNTDTQYFGPGTRLTVL.

The CDR3 DNA is TGTGCCAGCAGCAAGGAGGGTATTACCTACGAGCAGTACTTC. This sequence encodes CASSKEGITYEQYF. The V gene is TRBV21-1, the J gene TRBJ2-7; TRBD2 was called by the table and not checked on the DNA. TRBV21-1 is an annotated pseudogene. The CDR3 loop spans 14 amino acids.

The sample holds a few counts of this clone. The chain is built from TRBV30 and TRBJ1-4, with 7 bases identical to TRBD1. The V gene end was trimmed by 1 base and the J gene end by 3 bases; junction bases not matched to a gene: 2. Germline assignment: CDR1 GTSNPN and CDR2 SVGIG (reference sequence). There are 14 residues in the CDR3. The CDR3, as DNA: TGTGCCTGGAGTGGGGACAGTTCTAATGAAAAACTGTTTTTT. Amino acid sequence: CAWSGDSSNEKLFF.

The V and J genes are TRBV29-1 and TRBJ2-1; TRBD2 matches at 9 bases. The germline V gene encodes CDR1 SQVTM and CDR2 ANQGSEA. This CDR3 region has 14 residues. With 3 bases clipped from V and 4 bases from J, the junction kept 4 bases outside the gene matches. DNA for the CDR3: TGCAGCGTTGAGTCAGCGGGGGGTTACAATGAGCAGTTCTTC. Its translation: CSVESAGGYNEQFF.

The chain combines TRBV27 with TRBJ2-7, with a weak D call TRBD1 (6 bases). From germline, CDR1 is MNHEY and CDR2 SMNVEV (reference sequence). Trimming pared 2 bases from V and 4 bases from J, leaving 6 bases between. This CDR3 is 12 amino acids long. CDR3 sequence: CASSLRGYEQYF. The CDR3 DNA reads TGTGCCAGCAGTTTAAGGGGGTACGAGCAGTACTTC.

The chain carries TRBV3-1 (or the pseudogene TRBV3-2) and TRBJ2-5, with 13 bases identical to TRBD2. The CDR3 has 17 amino acids. V was pared by 4 bases and J by 5 bases, with 10 bases of the junction left unmatched. The germline CDR1 and CDR2 sequences are LGHDT and YNNKEL (reference sequence). DNA for the CDR3: TGTGCCAGCAGCCCGACAAGACTAGCGGGAGGCAGGGAGACCCAGTACTTC. As protein: CASSPTRLAGGRETQYF.

CDR3 amino acids: CASSWGSVSYEQYF. The CDR3 nucleotides are TGTGCCAGCAGCTGGGGCAGCGTCTCCTACGAGCAGTACTTC. The V call is TRBV7-8, the J call TRBJ2-7; D is possibly TRBD1 (5 bases). Germline V gene lookup returns CDR1 SGHVS and CDR2 FQNEAQ. This CDR3 contains 14 residues. Trimming took off 4 bases at V and 0 bases at J, with 10 bases between the two ends.

The J gene is TRBJ2-6, the V gene TRBV4-1; no firm D call. Germline V lookup: CDR1 MGHRA, CDR2 YSYEKL. The length of the CDR3 is 16 residues. V lost 3 bases, J lost 0 bases, and 9 bases lay in between. This CDR3 is CASSQIQSSGANVLTF. The CDR3 nucleotides read TGCGCCAGCAGCCAGATACAGAGCTCTGGGGCCAACGTCCTGACTTTC.

This chain joins TRBV5-4 and TRBJ2-3, with TRBD2 identical over 14 bases. The V gene's germline CDR1 is SGHNT and CDR2 YYREEE (reference sequence). The CDR3 spans 17 residues. After removal of 4 bases from V and 3 bases from J, the junction contained 7 bases not matched to a gene. CDR3 nucleotide sequence: TGTGCCAGCAGCGCAACTCGGACTAGCGGGAGGACAGATACGCAGTATTTT. This encodes CASSATRTSGRTDTQYF.

The gene calls are TRBV30 and TRBJ1-4; D might be TRBD1 (5 bases). CDR3 length: 19 amino acids. Germline V gene lookup returns CDR1 GTSNPN and CDR2 SVGIG (reference sequence). Deletions cut 3 bases from V and 3 bases from J, with 26 bases between. CDR3 nucleotides: TGTGCCTGGAGCGATATCAAAGGGGCGCTTTCGCAAGCTAATGAAAAACTGTTTTTT. It yields the protein CAWSDIKGALSQANEKLFF.